The 30 T cell receptor beta chains below all came from one sample that was sequenced in a study of response to subunit inactivated influenza vaccine. TCRdb re-derived calls from the RT-PCR reads in MiXCR, one entry per CDR3 protein. The table records a few hundred thousand distinct CDR3 sequences, 14% of them present only once. The specimen comprised PBMCs from blood, sampled 12 days after vaccination. These TCRs come from a man aged 50 to 60 who received an inactivated influenza vaccine.

This clonotype was detected many times. The chain recombines TRBV5-1 with TRBJ2-7; 8 bases align to TRBD1. CDR3 length: 15 amino acids. The germline gives CDR1 SGHRS, CDR2 YFSETQ. With 4 bases clipped from V and 2 bases from J, the junction kept 8 bases outside the gene matches. DNA of the CDR3: TGCGCCAGCAGCCCCGGACAGGGAATGACCTACGAGCAGTACTTC. It is translated as CASSPGQGMTYEQYF.

This rearrangement joins TRBV30 to TRBJ1-2; D possibly corresponds to TRBD1 (5 bases). V lost 2 bases to trimming and J lost 10 bases, with 20 bases between them. Germline V gives CDR1 GTSNPN, CDR2 SVGIG (reference sequence). The length of the CDR3 is 14 residues. Written as DNA, the CDR3 is TGTGCCTGGAGTCTCGTCGGGGGAGTCCCTACCTACACCTTC. This sequence encodes CAWSLVGGVPTYTF.

This clonotype was recorded many times. The V gene is TRBV10-3, the J gene TRBJ2-7; D may be TRBD1 (5 bases). The V gene lost 3 bases and the J gene lost 0 bases, with 12 bases spanning the gap. CDR1 is ENHRY, CDR2 SYGVKD, per germline. This CDR3 has 15 amino acids. CDR3 sequence reads: CAISELGQGSYEQYF. CDR3 nucleotides: TGTGCCATCAGTGAATTGGGGCAGGGCTCCTACGAGCAGTACTTC.

This clonotype has just a few counts. The rearrangement joins TRBV5-1 to TRBJ2-3; 8 bases agree with TRBD1. The junction had 11 bases not matched to a gene; V was cut back by 9 bases and J by 2 bases. The CDR3 extends over 15 amino acids. Germline lookup yields CDR1 SGHRS and CDR2 YFSETQ. The CDR3 here is CATDRDRLFTDTQYF. The CDR3 DNA follows: TGCGCCACAGACCGGGACAGGCTGTTCACAGATACGCAGTATTTT. Supplemented by reference TRBV5-1 and TRBJ2-3, the full variable domain reads KAGVTQTPRYLIKTRGQQVTLSCSPISGHRSVSWYQQTPGQGLQFLFEYFSETQRNKGNFPGRFSGRQFSNSRSEMNVSTLELGDSALYLCATDRDRLFTDTQYFGPGTRLTVL.

This sequence joins TRBV4-3 and TRBJ2-3; the D gene is possibly TRBD2 (7 bases). The CDR3 consists of 14 residues. Trimming shortened V by 4 bases and J by 4 bases, and 12 bases separated the two germline ends. Germline V gene data show CDR1 as LGHNA and CDR2 as YSLEER. For the CDR3, the DNA is TGCGCCAGCAGCCCGAGGGGGGGGGCAGATACGCAGTATTTT. Its translation is CASSPRGGADTQYF.

The chain carries TRBV7-9 and TRBJ2-1; either TRBD1 or TRBD2 may fit D (5 bases each). V was pared by 4 bases and J by 6 bases, with 13 bases between. Germline CDR1 is SEHNR and CDR2 is FQNEAQ (reference sequence). The CDR3 extends over 14 amino acids. The CDR3 here is CASSYRDRANEQFF. The CDR3, as DNA: TGTGCCAGCAGCTACCGGGACCGGGCCAATGAGCAGTTCTTC.

This rearrangement joins TRBV6-1 to TRBJ1-3; D not resolved. The CDR3 length is 15 residues. Trimming pared 6 bases from V and 2 bases from J, leaving 14 bases between. CDR1 is MNHNS, CDR2 SASEGT, per germline. The CDR3 here is CASRLTTGAGNTIYF. The CDR3 DNA reads as TGTGCCAGCAGGCTTACGACGGGTGCTGGAAACACCATATATTTT.

Only a few counts were recorded for this clonotype. The chain recombines TRBV12-3 or TRBV12-4 with TRBJ2-1; 8 bases align to TRBD2. With 3 bases clipped from V and 4 bases from J, the junction kept 5 bases outside the gene matches. The CDR3 runs 15 residues. CDR3 region: CASSFIAGSYNEQFF. For the CDR3, the DNA is TGTGCCAGCAGTTTCATAGCGGGGAGTTACAATGAGCAGTTCTTC.

This clonotype was detected a few times. J is TRBJ2-1 and V is TRBV6-2 or TRBV6-3; tentatively, D is TRBD2 (5 bases). The CDR3 contains 15 residues. From germline, CDR1 is MNHEY and CDR2 SVGEGT. The V gene lost 7 bases and the J gene lost 3 bases, with 16 bases spanning the gap. The CDR3 nucleotides are TGTGCCAGCACGAAAACCAGTCGGGGCTACAATGAGCAGTTCTTC. Protein sequence: CASTKTSRGYNEQFF.

V gene TRBV29-1 combines with J gene TRBJ1-2; D possibly corresponds to TRBD1 (6 bases). Germline assignment: CDR1 SQVTM and CDR2 ANQGSEA. With 1 base removed from V and 2 bases from J, the gap between germline ends came to 14 bases. The CDR3 contains 15 residues. The CDR3 spells CSVEAEGGRNYGYTF. Here the CDR3 DNA reads TGCAGCGTTGAAGCGGAAGGGGGTAGAAACTATGGCTACACCTTC.

The chain is built from TRBV2 and TRBJ2-2, with a tentative D call TRBD2 (5 bases). The CDR3 covers 14 residues. Germline loops: CDR1 SNHLY, CDR2 FYNNEI. Trimming took 7 bases from V and 4 from J, leaving 13 bases between them. DNA of the CDR3: TGTGCCAGCACTGAGAGCCGGGGCACCGGGGAGCTGTTTTTT. It yields the protein CASTESRGTGELFF. Based on the CDR3 plus reference TRBV2 and TRBJ2-2, the full variable domain is EPEVTQTPSHQVTQMGQEVILRCVPISNHLYFYWYRQILGQKVEFLVSFYNNEISEKSEIFDDQFSVERPDGSNFTLKIRSTKLEDSAMYFCASTESRGTGELFFGEGSRLTVL.

This clonotype was seen repeatedly, ten times or more. The rearrangement joins TRBV6-2 or TRBV6-3 to TRBJ2-7; tentative D call: TRBD1 (5 bases). V lost 2 bases and J lost 3, with 5 bases in between. CDR1 is MNHEY, CDR2 SVGEGT, per germline. The CDR3 consists of 12 residues. DNA of the CDR3: TGTGCCAGCAGTTACACAGGCTACGAGCAGTACTTC. It codes for CASSYTGYEQYF.

The chain is built from TRBV5-5 and TRBJ1-4; the D gene is possibly TRBD1 (5 bases). Germline-derived CDR1 and CDR2 are SGHKS and YYEKEE (reference sequence). Deletions cut 2 bases from V and 2 bases from J, with 7 bases between. The CDR3 sequence is 14 residues long. The CDR3 protein is CASSFQGTNEKLFF. The DNA for the CDR3 is TGTGCCAGCAGCTTTCAGGGTACTAATGAAAAACTGTTTTTT.

The chain employs TRBV11-2 and TRBJ2-2; no firm D call. V lost 1 base and J lost 8, with 8 bases in between. This CDR3 comprises 13 residues. CDR1 is SGHAT, CDR2 FQNNGV, per germline. The CDR3 coding sequence is TGTGCCAGCAGCTTAGTCCCCGGGGGGGAGCTGTTTTTT. This encodes CASSLVPGGELFF.

The chain employs TRBV5-1 and TRBJ2-7, with D possibly TRBD1 on 6 matching bases. CDR1 and CDR2 from the germline V gene are SGHRS and YFSETQ. The CDR3 has 15 residues. The V and J ends lost 4 bases and 2 bases respectively, with 16 bases between them. For the CDR3, the DNA is TGCGCCAGCAGCCAAAACCGGGACAAAACCTACGAGCAGTACTTC. It codes for CASSQNRDKTYEQYF. Supplemented by reference TRBV5-1 and TRBJ2-7, the full variable domain reads KAGVTQTPRYLIKTRGQQVTLSCSPISGHRSVSWYQQTPGQGLQFLFEYFSETQRNKGNFPGRFSGRQFSNSRSEMNVSTLELGDSALYLCASSQNRDKTYEQYFGPGTRLTVT.

In this sample, this clonotype turned up many times. The V and J genes are TRBV10-3 and TRBJ2-1; no clear D. Trimming took 6 bases from V and 5 from J, leaving 8 bases between them. Germline CDR1 ENHRY, CDR2 SYGVKD. This CDR3 has 12 residues. For the CDR3, the DNA is TGTGCCATCAGACGGGTAGACAATGAGCAGTTCTTC. It translates to CAIRRVDNEQFF.

DNA for the CDR3: TGTGCCACCAGCAGGCATACTGGACGGGACACTGAAGCTTTCTTT. This sequence encodes CATSRHTGRDTEAFF. This rearrangement joins TRBV15 to TRBJ1-1; no clear D. V lost 3 bases and J lost 3, with 14 bases in between. The CDR3 length is 15 residues. Germline V gene lookup returns CDR1 LNHNV and CDR2 YYDKDF (reference sequence). The full variable domain, completed using reference TRBV15 and TRBJ1-1, is DAMVIQNPRYQVTQFGKPVTLSCSQTLNHNVMYWYQQKSSQAPKLLFHYYDKDFNNEADTPDNFQSRRPNTSFCFLDIRSPGLGDTAMYLCATSRHTGRDTEAFFGQGTRLTVV.

This clonotype appeared a few times. The rearrangement joins TRBV2 to TRBJ2-2, with D possibly being TRBD1 (5 bases). This CDR3 has 16 amino acids. Germline CDR1 is SNHLY and CDR2 is FYNNEI. The ends were cut back, 4 bases at V and 0 bases at J, with 12 bases in the middle. DNA for the CDR3: TGTGCCAGCAGTGCTCAGGGTAATCCGAACACCGGGGAGCTGTTTTTT. It codes for CASSAQGNPNTGELFF. Based on the CDR3 plus reference TRBV2 and TRBJ2-2, the full variable domain is EPEVTQTPSHQVTQMGQEVILRCVPISNHLYFYWYRQILGQKVEFLVSFYNNEISEKSEIFDDQFSVERPDGSNFTLKIRSTKLEDSAMYFCASSAQGNPNTGELFFGEGSRLTVL.

V gene TRBV7-9 combines with J gene TRBJ1-2; 10 bases match TRBD1. From germline, CDR1 is SEHNR and CDR2 FQNEAQ (reference sequence). J gave up 0 bases and V 5 bases, and 3 bases lay outside the gene matches. The CDR3 is 15 amino acids. This CDR3 reads CASSRGQGTNYGYTF. As DNA, the CDR3 is TGTGCCAGCAGCCGGGGACAGGGGACTAACTATGGCTACACCTTC.

This clonotype occurred a few times. This chain uses TRBV12-3 or TRBV12-4 with TRBJ1-1; TRBD1 agrees at 9 bases. This CDR3 has 13 amino acids. V lost 6 bases to trimming and J lost 14 bases; unmatched junction nucleotides: 13. The CDR3 sequence: CASSRDRVTPPFF. The DNA for the CDR3 is TGTGCCAGCAGCCGGGACAGGGTAACCCCTCCGTTCTTT.

In this sample, this clonotype turned up many times. The rearrangement joins TRBV5-1 to TRBJ2-7, with D possibly being TRBD2 (5 bases). V was shortened by 4 bases and J by 0 bases, with 11 bases between the two germline ends. From germline, CDR1 is SGHRS and CDR2 YFSETQ. This CDR3 is built from 14 residues. The CDR3 DNA reads as TGCGCCAGCAGCCACAGCGGTAGCTCCTACGAGCAGTACTTC. Translation: CASSHSGSSYEQYF.

This clonotype was counted only a few times. V is TRBV6-1 and J is TRBJ1-1; D not certain. Germline CDR1 is MNHNS and CDR2 is SASEGT. This CDR3 spans 14 amino acids. V dropped 8 bases and J dropped 0 bases, with 13 bases sitting between them. CDR3 sequence: CASEPGRMNTEAFF. CDR3 nucleotide sequence: TGTGCCAGCGAACCCGGACGGATGAACACTGAAGCTTTCTTT.

The CDR3 nucleotides are TGTGCTAGTGGACCAACCACCGGGACTAGCGGGACCTCCCGGGCATTTTACAATGAGCAGTTCTTC. Translation gives CASGPTTGTSGTSRAFYNEQFF. The V call is TRBV12-5, the J call TRBJ2-1; TRBD2 agrees at 13 bases. V shed 6 bases, J shed 4 bases, and the junction held 24 bases outside the gene matches. CDR1 and CDR2 (germline): LGHNT, FRNRAP. CDR3 length: 22 amino acids.

This chain uses TRBV28 with TRBJ2-2; no clear D gene. The CDR3 contains 15 residues. Deletions cut 5 bases from V and 2 bases from J, with 12 bases between. Germline CDR1 reads MDHEN; CDR2 reads SYDVKM. The chain's CDR3 is CASSPQSGNTGELFF. The CDR3 coding sequence is TGTGCCAGCAGTCCACAGTCGGGTAACACCGGGGAGCTGTTTTTT.

In its sample, this clonotype was seen many times. The chain combines TRBV7-2 with TRBJ2-1, with a tentative D call TRBD2 (5 bases). CDR3 length: 15 residues. The germline V gene has CDR1 SGHTA and CDR2 FQGNSA. Deletions cut 2 bases from V and 5 bases from J, with 13 bases between. The CDR3 sequence is CASSLLAPQHNEQFF. CDR3 bases: TGTGCCAGCAGCTTACTAGCCCCCCAACACAATGAGCAGTTCTTC.

This chain uses TRBV7-2 with TRBJ1-3, with no clear D. Trimming cost V 2 bases and J 0 bases, with 11 bases left between them. The CDR3 sequence is 16 residues long. Germline V CDR1 and CDR2: SGHTA, FQGNSA. CDR3: CASSLMSSSSGNTIYF. CDR3 DNA sequence: TGTGCCAGCAGCTTAATGTCTTCTTCCTCTGGAAACACCATATATTTT.

This clonotype has ten or more counts. V and J are TRBV7-2 and TRBJ2-2, with 9 nucleotides matching TRBD1. Trimming removed 5 bases from V and 5 bases from J; junction bases left unmatched: 3. Germline CDR1 SGHTA, CDR2 FQGNSA. This CDR3 is 14 amino acids long. The CDR3 coding sequence is TGTGCCAGCAGCCCGACAGGGGGAACCGGGGAGCTGTTTTTT. Its translation: CASSPTGGTGELFF. The variable domain in full, completed from reference TRBV7-2 and TRBJ2-2, reads GAGVSQSPSNKVTEKGKDVELRCDPISGHTALYWYRQSLGQGLEFLIYFQGNSAPDKSGLPSDRFSAERTGGSVSTLTIQRTQQEDSAVYLCASSPTGGTGELFFGEGSRLTVL.

Many counts were recorded for this clonotype. This chain links TRBV11-2 with TRBJ1-1, with D tentatively TRBD1 (5 bases). With 6 bases removed from V and 1 base from J, the gap between germline ends came to 12 bases. Germline V gene sequence: CDR1 SGHAT, CDR2 FQNNGV. CDR3 length: 14 amino acids. The CDR3 protein is CASSQLGGNTEAFF. In nucleotides, the CDR3 is TGTGCCAGCAGTCAACTGGGGGGGAACACTGAAGCTTTCTTT.

This clonotype was counted at least ten times. J is TRBJ1-6 and V is TRBV3-1, with D possibly TRBD1 on 5 matching bases. The CDR3 is 14 residues long. CDR1 and CDR2 from the germline V gene are LGHDT and YNNKEL (reference sequence). Trimming left V 4 bases short and J 6 bases short, with 10 bases between. In DNA, the CDR3 is TGTGCCAGCAGCCGCGGGAGGGGTAATTCACCCCTCCACTTT. This translates into CASSRGRGNSPLHF.

This clonotype was seen only a few times. The gene calls are TRBV15 and TRBJ2-1, with TRBD2 identical over 10 bases. Germline V gene sequence: CDR1 LNHNV, CDR2 YYDKDF (reference sequence). J gave up 2 bases and V 3 bases, and 4 bases lay outside the gene matches. This CDR3 contains 16 residues. The CDR3 nucleotides are TGTGCCACCAGCAGGGCGGGACTAGCGACCTACAATGAGCAGTTCTTC. As protein: CATSRAGLATYNEQFF.